This T cell receptor beta chain was sequenced for a study of blood T cell repertoires in COVID-19. Here immunoSEQ multiplex PCR was the method, and the copy in TCRdb shows in-frame clones only, minus some. The sample holds 85,000 to 110,000 clones, more than 80% seen once. Germline V lookup: CDR1 LGHDT, CDR2 YNNKEL (reference sequence). The CDR3 consists of 14 residues. V was clipped by 1 base and J by 1 base, with 6 bases between them. The V gene is TRBV3-1 (or the pseudogene TRBV3-2), the J gene TRBJ2-3, with D possibly matching TRBD2 (6 bases). The sequencing input was peripheral blood. The clonotype originates from a woman aged 55-75 years with acute or convalescent COVID-19. For the CDR3, the DNA is TGTGCCAGCAGCCAAGCTAGCGGCACAGATACGCAGTATTTT. As protein: CASSQASGTDTQYF.